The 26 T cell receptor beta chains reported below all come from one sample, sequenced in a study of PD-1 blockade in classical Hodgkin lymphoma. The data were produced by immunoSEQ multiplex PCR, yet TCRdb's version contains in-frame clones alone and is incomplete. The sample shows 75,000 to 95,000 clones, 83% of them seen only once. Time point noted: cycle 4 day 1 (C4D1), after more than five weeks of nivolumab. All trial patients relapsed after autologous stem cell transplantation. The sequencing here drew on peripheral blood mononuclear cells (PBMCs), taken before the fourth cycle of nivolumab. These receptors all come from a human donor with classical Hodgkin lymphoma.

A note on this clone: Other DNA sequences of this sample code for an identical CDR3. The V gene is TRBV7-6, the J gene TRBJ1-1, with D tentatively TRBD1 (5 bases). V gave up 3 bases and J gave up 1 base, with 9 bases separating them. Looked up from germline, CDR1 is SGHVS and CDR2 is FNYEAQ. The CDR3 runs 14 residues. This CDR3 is CASSLGTGNTEAFF. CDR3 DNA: TGTGCCAGCAGCTTGGGGACGGGGAACACTGAAGCTTTCTTT.

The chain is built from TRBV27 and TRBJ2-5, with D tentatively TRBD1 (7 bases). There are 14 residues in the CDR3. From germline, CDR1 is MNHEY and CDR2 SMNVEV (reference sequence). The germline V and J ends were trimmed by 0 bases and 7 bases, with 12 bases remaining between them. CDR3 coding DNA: TGTGCCAGCAGTTTATCAAGACAGGGAGGGACCCAGTACTTC. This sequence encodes CASSLSRQGGTQYF.

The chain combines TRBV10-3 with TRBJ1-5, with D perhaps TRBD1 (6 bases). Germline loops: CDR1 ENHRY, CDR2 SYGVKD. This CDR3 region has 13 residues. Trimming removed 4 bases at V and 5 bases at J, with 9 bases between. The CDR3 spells CAISGDTYQPQHF. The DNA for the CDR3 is TGTGCCATCAGTGGGGACACTTATCAGCCCCAGCATTTT.

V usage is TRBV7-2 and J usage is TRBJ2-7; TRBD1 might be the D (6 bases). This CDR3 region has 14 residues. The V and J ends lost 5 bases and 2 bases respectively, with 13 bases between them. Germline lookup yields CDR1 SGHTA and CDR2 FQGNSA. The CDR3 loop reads CASSNNRVAYEQYF. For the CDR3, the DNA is TGTGCCAGCAGCAACAACAGGGTTGCCTACGAGCAGTACTTC.

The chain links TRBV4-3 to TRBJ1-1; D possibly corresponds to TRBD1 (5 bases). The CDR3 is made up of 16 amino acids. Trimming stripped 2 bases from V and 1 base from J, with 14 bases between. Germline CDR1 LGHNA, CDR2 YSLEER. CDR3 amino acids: CASSQFFPRENTEAFF. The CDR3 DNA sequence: TGCGCCAGCAGCCAATTTTTCCCCAGGGAGAACACTGAAGCTTTCTTT.

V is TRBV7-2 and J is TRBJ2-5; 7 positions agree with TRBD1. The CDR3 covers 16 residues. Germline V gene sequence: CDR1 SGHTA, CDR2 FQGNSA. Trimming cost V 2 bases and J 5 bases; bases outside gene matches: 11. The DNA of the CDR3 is TGTGCCAGCAGCTTACGGCTCCGGGACAGAGGGGAGACCCAGTACTTC. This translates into CASSLRLRDRGETQYF.

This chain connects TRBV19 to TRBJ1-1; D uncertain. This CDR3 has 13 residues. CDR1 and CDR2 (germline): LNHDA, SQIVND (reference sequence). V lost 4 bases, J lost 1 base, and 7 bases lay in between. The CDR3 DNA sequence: TGTGCCAGTAGTACGACAAAGAACACTGAAGCTTTCTTT. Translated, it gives CASSTTKNTEAFF. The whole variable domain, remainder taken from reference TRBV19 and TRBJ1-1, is DGGITQSPKYLFRKEGQNVTLSCEQNLNHDAMYWYRQDPGQGLRLIYYSQIVNDFQKGDIAEGYSVSREKKESFPLTVTSAQKNPTAFYLCASSTTKNTEAFFGQGTRLTVV.

CDR3 nucleotide sequence: TGCGCCAGCAGTCTGACAGGCGGAACCTACGAGCAGTACTTC. Residues: CASSLTGGTYEQYF. The chain uses TRBV10-2 and TRBJ2-7; the D gene is possibly TRBD1 (6 bases). Per the germline V gene, CDR1 is WSHSY and CDR2 is SAAADI. The CDR3 has 14 amino acids. V gave up 5 bases and J gave up 2 bases, with 13 bases separating them.

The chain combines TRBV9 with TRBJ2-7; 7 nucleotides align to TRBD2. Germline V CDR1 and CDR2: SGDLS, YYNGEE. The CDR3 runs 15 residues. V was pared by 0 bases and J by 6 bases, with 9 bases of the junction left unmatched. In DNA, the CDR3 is TGTGCCAGCAGCGTAGTTCCAGCGGGAATAGGCGAGCAGTACTTC. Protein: CASSVVPAGIGEQYF. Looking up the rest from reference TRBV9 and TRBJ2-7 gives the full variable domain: DSGVTQTPKHLITATGQRVTLRCSPRSGDLSVYWYQQSLDQGLQFLIQYYNGEERAKGNILERFSAQQFPDLHSELNLSSLELGDSALYFCASSVVPAGIGEQYFGPGTRLTVT.

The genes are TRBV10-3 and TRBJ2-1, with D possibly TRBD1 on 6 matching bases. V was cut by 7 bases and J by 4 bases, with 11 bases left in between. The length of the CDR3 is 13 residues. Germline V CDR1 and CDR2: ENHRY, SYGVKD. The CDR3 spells CAINRDTYNEQFF. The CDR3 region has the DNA TGTGCCATCAATCGGGACACATACAATGAGCAGTTCTTC.

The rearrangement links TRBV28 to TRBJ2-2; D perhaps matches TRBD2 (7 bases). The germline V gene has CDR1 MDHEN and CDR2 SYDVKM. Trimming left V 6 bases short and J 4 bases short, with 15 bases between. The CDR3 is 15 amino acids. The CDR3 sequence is CASSLGGTTTGELFF. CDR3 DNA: TGTGCCAGCAGCTTGGGAGGGACAACCACCGGGGAGCTGTTTTTT.

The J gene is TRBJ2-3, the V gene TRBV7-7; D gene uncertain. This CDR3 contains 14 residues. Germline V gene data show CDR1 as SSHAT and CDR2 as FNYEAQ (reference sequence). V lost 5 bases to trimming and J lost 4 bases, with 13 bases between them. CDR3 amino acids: CASSAETSSDTQYF. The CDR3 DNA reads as TGTGCCAGCAGCGCCGAGACCAGTTCAGATACGCAGTATTTT. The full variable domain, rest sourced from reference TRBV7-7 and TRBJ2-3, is GAGVSQSPRYKVTKRGQDVTLRCDPISSHATLYWYQQALGQGPEFLTYFNYEAQPDKSGLPSDRFSAERPEGSISTLTIQRTEQRDSAMYRCASSAETSSDTQYFGPGTRLTVL.

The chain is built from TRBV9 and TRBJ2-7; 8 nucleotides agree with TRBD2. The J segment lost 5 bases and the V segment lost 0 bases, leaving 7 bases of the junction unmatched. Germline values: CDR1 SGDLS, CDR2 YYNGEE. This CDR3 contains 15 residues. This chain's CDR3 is CASSVGSGGPHEQYF. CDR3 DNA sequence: TGTGCCAGCAGCGTAGGATCGGGAGGGCCCCACGAGCAGTACTTC.

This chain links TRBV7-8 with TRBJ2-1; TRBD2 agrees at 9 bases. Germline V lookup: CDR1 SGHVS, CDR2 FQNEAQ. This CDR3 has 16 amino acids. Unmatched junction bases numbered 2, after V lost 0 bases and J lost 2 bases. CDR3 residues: CASSLASGSPYNEQFF. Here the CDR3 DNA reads TGTGCCAGCAGCTTAGCTAGCGGGAGTCCCTACAATGAGCAGTTCTTC.

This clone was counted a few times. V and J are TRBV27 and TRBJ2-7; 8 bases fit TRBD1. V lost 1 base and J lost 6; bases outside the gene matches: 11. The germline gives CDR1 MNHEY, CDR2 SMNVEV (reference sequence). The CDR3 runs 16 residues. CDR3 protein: CASSLLGTGQGREQYF. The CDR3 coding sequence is TGTGCCAGCAGTTTATTGGGCACCGGACAGGGTCGCGAGCAGTACTTC.

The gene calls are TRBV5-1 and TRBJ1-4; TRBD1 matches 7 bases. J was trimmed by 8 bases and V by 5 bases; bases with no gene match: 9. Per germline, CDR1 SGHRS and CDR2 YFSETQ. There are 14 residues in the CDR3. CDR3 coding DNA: TGCGCCAGCAGGGGTGTTCAGGGGGAAGAAAAACTGTTTTTT. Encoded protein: CASRGVQGEEKLFF.

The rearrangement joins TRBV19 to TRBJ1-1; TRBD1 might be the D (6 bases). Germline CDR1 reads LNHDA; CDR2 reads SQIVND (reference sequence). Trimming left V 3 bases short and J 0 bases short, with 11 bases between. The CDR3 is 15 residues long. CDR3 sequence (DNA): TGTGCCAGTAGTATCCAGGGGATGTTGAACACTGAAGCTTTCTTT. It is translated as CASSIQGMLNTEAFF.

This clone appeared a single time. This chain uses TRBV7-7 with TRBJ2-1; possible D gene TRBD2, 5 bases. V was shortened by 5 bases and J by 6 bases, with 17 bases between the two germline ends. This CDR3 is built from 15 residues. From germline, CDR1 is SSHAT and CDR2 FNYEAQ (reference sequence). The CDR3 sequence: CASSPSGGLINEQFF. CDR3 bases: TGTGCCAGCAGCCCGTCGGGCGGGCTAATCAATGAGCAGTTCTTC.

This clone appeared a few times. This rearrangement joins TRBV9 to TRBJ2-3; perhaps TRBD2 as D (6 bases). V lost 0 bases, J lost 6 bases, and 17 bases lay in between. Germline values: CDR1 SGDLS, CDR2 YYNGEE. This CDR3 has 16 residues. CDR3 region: CASSVASDPAYDTQYF. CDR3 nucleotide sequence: TGTGCCAGCAGCGTAGCTAGCGACCCGGCATACGATACGCAGTATTTT.

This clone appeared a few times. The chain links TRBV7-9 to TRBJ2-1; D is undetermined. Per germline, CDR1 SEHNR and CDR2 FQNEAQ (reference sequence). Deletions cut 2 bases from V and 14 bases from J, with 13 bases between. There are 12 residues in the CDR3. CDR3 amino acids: CASSLKISFEFF. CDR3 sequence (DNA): TGTGCCAGCAGCTTAAAGATATCCTTTGAGTTCTTC. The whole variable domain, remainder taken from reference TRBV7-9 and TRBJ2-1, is DTGVSQNPRHKITKRGQNVTFRCDPISEHNRLYWYRQTLGQGPEFLTYFQNEAQLEKSRLLSDRFSAERPKGSFSTLEIQRTEQGDSAMYLCASSLKISFEFFGPGTRLTVL.

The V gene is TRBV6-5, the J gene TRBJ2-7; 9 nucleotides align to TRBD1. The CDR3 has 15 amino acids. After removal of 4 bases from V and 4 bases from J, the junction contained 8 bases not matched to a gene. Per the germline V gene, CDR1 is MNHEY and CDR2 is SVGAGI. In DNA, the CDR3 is TGTGCCAGCAGTTCAACCGGGACAGGGACTTACGAGCAGTACTTC. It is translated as CASSSTGTGTYEQYF.

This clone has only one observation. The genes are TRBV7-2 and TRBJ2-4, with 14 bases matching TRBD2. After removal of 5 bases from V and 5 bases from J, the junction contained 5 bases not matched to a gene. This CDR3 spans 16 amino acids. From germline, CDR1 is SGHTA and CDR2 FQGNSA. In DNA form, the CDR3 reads TGTGCCAGCAGCGAGGGACTAGCGGGAGTGGAAAACATTCAGTACTTC. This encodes CASSEGLAGVENIQYF. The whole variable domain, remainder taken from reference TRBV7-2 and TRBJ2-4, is GAGVSQSPSNKVTEKGKDVELRCDPISGHTALYWYRQSLGQGLEFLIYFQGNSAPDKSGLPSDRFSAERTGGSVSTLTIQRTQQEDSAVYLCASSEGLAGVENIQYFGAGTRLSVL.

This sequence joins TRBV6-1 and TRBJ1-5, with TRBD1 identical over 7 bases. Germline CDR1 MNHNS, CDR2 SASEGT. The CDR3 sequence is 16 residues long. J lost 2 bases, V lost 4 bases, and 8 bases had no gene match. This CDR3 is CASSGYRGLGNQPQHF. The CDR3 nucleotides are TGTGCCAGCAGTGGTTACAGGGGTTTGGGCAATCAGCCCCAGCATTTT.

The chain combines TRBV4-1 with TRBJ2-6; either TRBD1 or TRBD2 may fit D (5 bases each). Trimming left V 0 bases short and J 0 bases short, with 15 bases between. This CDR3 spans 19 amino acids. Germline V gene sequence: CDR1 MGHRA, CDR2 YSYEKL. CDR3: CASSQEGQGRGSGANVLTF. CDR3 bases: TGCGCCAGCAGCCAAGAGGGGCAGGGCCGGGGCTCTGGGGCCAACGTCCTGACTTTC.

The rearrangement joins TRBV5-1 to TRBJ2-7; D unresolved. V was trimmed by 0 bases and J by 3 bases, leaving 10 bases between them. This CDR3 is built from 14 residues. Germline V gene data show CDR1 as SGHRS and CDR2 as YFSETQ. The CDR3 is CASSLAGRSYEQYF. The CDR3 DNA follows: TGCGCCAGCAGCTTGGCGGGCAGGAGCTACGAGCAGTACTTC. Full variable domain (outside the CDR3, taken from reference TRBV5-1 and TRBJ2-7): KAGVTQTPRYLIKTRGQQVTLSCSPISGHRSVSWYQQTPGQGLQFLFEYFSETQRNKGNFPGRFSGRQFSNSRSEMNVSTLELGDSALYLCASSLAGRSYEQYFGPGTRLTVT.

The CDR3 nucleotides read TGTGCCAGCAGGGACTTGATGGCTCAGCCCCAGCATTTT. Residues: CASRDLMAQPQHF. The J gene is TRBJ1-5, the V gene TRBV6-1; D ambiguous. The length of the CDR3 is 13 residues. V was cut by 6 bases and J by 6 bases, with 12 bases left in between. Germline-derived CDR1 and CDR2 are MNHNS and SASEGT.